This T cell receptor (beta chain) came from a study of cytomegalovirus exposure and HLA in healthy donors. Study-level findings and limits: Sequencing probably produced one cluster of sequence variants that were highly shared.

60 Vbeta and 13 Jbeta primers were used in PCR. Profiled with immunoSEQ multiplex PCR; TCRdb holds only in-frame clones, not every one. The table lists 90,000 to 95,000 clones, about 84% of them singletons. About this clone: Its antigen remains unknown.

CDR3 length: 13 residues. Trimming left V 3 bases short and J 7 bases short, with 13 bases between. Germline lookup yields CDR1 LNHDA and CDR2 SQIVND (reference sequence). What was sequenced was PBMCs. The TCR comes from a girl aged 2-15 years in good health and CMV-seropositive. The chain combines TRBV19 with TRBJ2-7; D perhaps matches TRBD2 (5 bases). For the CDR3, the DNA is TGTGCCAGTAGTATCCGGAGCTGGGAGGAGCAGTACTTC. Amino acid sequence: CASSIRSWEEQYF.